These 17 T cell receptor beta chains originate from one sample sequenced in a study of post-analysis software for immune sequencing data. General study points: The study found TRBV5-6, TRBV5-1 and TRBV20-1 among four to six TRBV segments more frequent in patients than controls.

These receptors have no identified antigens. Unique-molecular-identifier-tagged TCR beta cDNA libraries were used. One entry per CDR3 protein, called by TCRdb with MiXCR from the PCR reads. The repertoire includes a few hundred thousand distinct CDR3 sequences, around a third of them detected once, and 4.5% to 7.5% sits in the top ten. The specimen sequenced was blood. The source of these receptors is a girl under 18 with multiple sclerosis.

The chain uses TRBV5-1 and TRBJ2-7; 7 bases are a match to TRBD1. Germline V gene lookup returns CDR1 SGHRS and CDR2 YFSETQ. This CDR3 spans 15 amino acids. V lost 1 base, J lost 0 bases, and 4 bases stayed unmatched. CDR3 nucleotide sequence: TGCGCCAGCAGCTTGTGGTCAGGGGGCTCCTACGAGCAGTACTTC. Its protein product is CASSLWSGGSYEQYF.

This clonotype was seen more than once but under ten times. CDR3: CASSSPGQGDDEQFF. As DNA, the CDR3 is TGTGCCAGCAGTTCCCCGGGACAGGGAGACGATGAGCAGTTCTTC. This chain links TRBV6-5 with TRBJ2-1; 9 bases match TRBD1. This CDR3 is 15 amino acids long. V was pared by 4 bases and J by 8 bases, with 9 bases of the junction left unmatched. CDR1 and CDR2 (germline): MNHEY, SVGAGI.

CDR3 sequence: CASSLDPDHEQFF. In nucleotides, the CDR3 is TGTGCCAGCAGTTTAGACCCGGACCATGAGCAGTTCTTC. The chain couples TRBV12-3 or TRBV12-4 to TRBJ2-1; D remains unclear. This CDR3 has 13 amino acids. Trimming removed 1 base at V and 8 bases at J, with 9 bases between.

This clonotype turned up a few times. One base away lies a much larger clone, so this may be a sequencing read error. The chain employs TRBV29-1 and TRBJ2-7, with 8 positions matching TRBD1. The CDR3 covers 13 residues. J lost 6 bases, V lost 6 bases, and 10 bases had no gene match. Per the germline V gene, CDR1 is SQVTM and CDR2 is ANQGSEA. CDR3 nucleotides: TGCAGCGTCGATGACAGGGGACGGAGCGAGCAGTACTTC. The encoded protein is CSVDDRGRSEQYF.

Only a few counts were recorded for this clonotype. The rearrangement joins TRBV20-1 to TRBJ1-2, with unresolved D. V was shortened by 5 bases and J by 12 bases, with 10 bases between the two germline ends. Germline CDR1 is DFQATT and CDR2 is SNEGSKA (reference sequence). The CDR3 has 9 amino acids. The CDR3 loop is CSASRENTF. For the CDR3, the DNA is TGCAGTGCTTCAAGGGAAAACACCTTC.

This clonotype has just a few counts. V is TRBV2 and J is TRBJ1-2; D is perhaps TRBD1 (5 bases). Looked up from germline, CDR1 is SNHLY and CDR2 is FYNNEI. V lost 2 bases, J lost 0 bases, and 7 bases lay in between. The CDR3 runs 14 residues. CDR3 sequence reads: CASSELGANYGYTF. The DNA of the CDR3 is TGTGCCAGCAGTGAATTGGGGGCTAACTATGGCTACACCTTC.

V and J are TRBV5-1 and TRBJ2-5; perhaps TRBD1 as D (6 bases). Germline values: CDR1 SGHRS, CDR2 YFSETQ. CDR3 size: 16 residues. Trimming shortened V by 3 bases and J by 5 bases, and 20 bases separated the two germline ends. CDR3 loop: CASSYGTVPTGETQYF. The CDR3 bases are TGCGCCAGCAGCTACGGGACCGTACCAACAGGGGAGACCCAGTACTTC.

Notes on this clonotype: An end of the junction does not agree with germline; a read error may underlie this. The CDR3 here is CSVQERTNTGELFF. DNA of the CDR3: TGCAGCGTTCAAGAGCGGACGAACACCGGGGAGCTGTTTTTT. The V and J genes are TRBV29-1 and TRBJ2-2; D may be TRBD2 (5 bases). The V gene's germline CDR1 is SQVTM and CDR2 ANQGSEA. There are 14 residues in the CDR3.

This clonotype has a count of ten or more. This chain links TRBV2 with TRBJ2-5; 8 nucleotides line up with TRBD2. V dropped 3 bases and J dropped 2; count of bases not matched to a gene: 5. Germline values: CDR1 SNHLY, CDR2 FYNNEI. The CDR3 has 15 residues. CDR3 DNA sequence: TGTGCCAGCAGTGACGGTAGCGGGGTGCAAGAGACCCAGTACTTC. Amino acids: CASSDGSGVQETQYF.

The rearrangement links TRBV12-3 or TRBV12-4 to TRBJ2-5, with TRBD2 as a possible D gene (5 bases). CDR3 length equals 14 residues. Trimming left V 4 bases short and J 11 bases short, with 20 bases between. In DNA, the CDR3 is TGTGCCAGCAGTTGGGTTACTGCTCGTTGGGAGCAGTACTTC. It translates to CASSWVTARWEQYF.

The gene calls are TRBV5-1 and TRBJ2-5; D unclear. V was trimmed by 2 bases and J by 4 bases, leaving 9 bases between them. This CDR3 comprises 13 residues. CDR1 SGHRS and CDR2 YFSETQ come from the germline V gene. Here the CDR3 DNA reads TGCGCCAGCAGCTTTAGGGTTCGAGAGACCCAGTACTTC. It translates to CASSFRVRETQYF.

This clonotype appeared once. A read error is likely, as this CDR3 ends without the conserved phenylalanine or tryptophan. The gene calls are TRBV20-1 and TRBJ2-3; D is undetermined. Looked up from germline, CDR1 is DFQATT and CDR2 is SNEGSKA (reference sequence). Trimming cost V 5 bases and J 2 bases, with 8 bases left between them. CDR3 length: 12 residues. The CDR3 sequence is CSALEDTDTQYY. The CDR3 DNA follows: TGCAGTGCTCTGGAAGACACAGATACGCAGTATTAT.

This clonotype was seen only a few times. The J gene is TRBJ2-1, the V gene TRBV20-1; TRBD2 agrees at 15 bases. This CDR3 has 21 residues. Germline trimming cut 0 bases from V and 2 bases from J; bases unmatched to any gene: 14. The germline V gene has CDR1 DFQATT and CDR2 SNEGSKA (reference sequence). DNA of the CDR3: TGCAGTGCTAGAGATCTCCTTGGACTAGCGGGGGGGTTAGGTACCTACAATGAGCAGTTCTTC. This gives the protein CSARDLLGLAGGLGTYNEQFF.

The V gene is TRBV28, the J gene TRBJ2-7, with TRBD2 matching 10 bases. CDR3 size: 17 residues. The germline V gene has CDR1 MDHEN and CDR2 SYDVKM. The ends lost 3 bases at V and 3 bases at J; junction bases unmatched: 11. CDR3 region: CASSFWARTSGDYEQYF. The CDR3 DNA follows: TGTGCCAGCAGTTTTTGGGCTCGGACTAGCGGAGACTACGAGCAGTACTTC.

The table lists this clonotype with a few counts. The rearrangement links TRBV13 to TRBJ2-3; 11 nucleotides align to TRBD2. The V gene end was trimmed by 5 bases and the J gene end by 2 bases; junction bases not matched to a gene: 6. CDR3 length: 16 amino acids. CDR1 is PRHDT and CDR2 is FYEKMQ in the germline V gene (reference sequence). The CDR3 loop is CASSLRTSGYTDTQYF. Here the CDR3 DNA reads TGTGCCAGCAGCCTGCGGACTAGCGGGTACACAGATACGCAGTATTTT.

The rearrangement joins TRBV21-1 to TRBJ1-2; TRBD1, as called in the table, went unchecked against the DNA. TRBV21-1 is termed a pseudogene. The CDR3 sequence is 15 residues long. The DNA for the CDR3 is TGTGCCAGCAGCAAAGGTCCAGGGGGCGACTATGGCTACACCTTC. Amino acid sequence: CASSKGPGGDYGYTF.

This clonotype showed up just a few times. The chain links TRBV7-2 to TRBJ2-2; no firm D call. Germline V gene sequence: CDR1 SGHTA, CDR2 FQGNSA. CDR3 length: 13 amino acids. V lost 5 bases, J lost 4 bases, and 8 bases lay in between. In DNA, the CDR3 is TGTGCCAGCAGCCCCAACCTCACCGGGGAGCTGTTTTTT. Translating gives CASSPNLTGELFF.